The present T cell receptor beta chain was sequenced within a study of regulatory T cells in long-lasting Graves disease. Germline V gives CDR1 DFQATT, CDR2 SNEGSKA (reference sequence). This CDR3 has 17 residues. Unmatched junction bases numbered 8, after V lost 0 bases and J lost 6 bases. Time point indicated: newly diagnosed GD, antithyroid drugs for less than 3 months. PBMC-extracted RNA yielded the TCR library. Collection of peripheral blood (about 8.8 milliliters) was done using EDTA tubes. This clonotype has ten or more counts. The TCR beta library used iRepertoire HTBI primers with Arm-PCR amplification of CDR3. TCRdb itself ran the multiplex PCR reads through MiXCR, one entry per CDR3 protein. Of over 300,000 distinct CDR3 sequences listed, 15% to 18% are singletons.

The chain employs TRBV20-1 and TRBJ2-3, with 14 bases lining up with TRBD2. The sequencing here drew on peripheral blood mononuclear cells (PBMCs), taken at new diagnosis, from a patient treated with antithyroid drugs. This receptor was taken from a female donor with Graves disease. CDR3 sequence (DNA): TGCAGTGCTAGAGATATTGGACTAGCGGGGGGTGGGGATACGCAGTATTTT. Protein sequence: CSARDIGLAGGGDTQYF.